The 7 T cell receptor beta chains below come from one sample, sequenced in a study of CD8+ T cells in alopecia areata. Cell sorting was performed on pooled cutaneous lymph node cells with CD4, CD8alpha, NKG2D, NKG2ACE and other markers. cDNA serving as the sequencing template came from extracted, reverse transcribed RNA. Produced via immunoSEQ multiplex PCR; TCRdb's table is partial and in-frame only. The repertoire consists of about 300,000 clones, none detected only once. The specimen was CD4+ T cells sorted from a lymph node. The receptors here all came from a C3H/HeJ mouse with alopecia areata. Strain MHC haplotype: H2-k.

Comments on this clone: The listed genes are named as in mouse. The read finishes 4 residues shy of the CDR3 end, and the germline J gene is used to complete it. This chain uses TRBV14 with TRBJ2-5; 9 nucleotides agree with TRBD1. From germline, CDR1 is SGHDT and CDR2 FRDEAV. CDR3 size: 14 residues. Losses at the gene ends were 4 bases for V and 0 bases for J; bases not matched to a gene: 0. The sequenced part of the CDR3 DNA is TGTGCCAGCAGTGGGACAGGGAACCAAGAC. This translates into CASSGTGNQD. In full, the CDR3 reads CASSGTGNQDTQYF.

This clone was seen at least ten times. The genes and germline here are from mouse. The read is 4 residues too short to cover the CDR3 end, so that end is filled in from the germline J gene. The genes are TRBV17 and TRBJ1-4; TRBD1 might be the D (6 bases). This CDR3 spans 16 amino acids. The germline CDR1 and CDR2 sequences are MNHDT and YYDKIL. The part of the CDR3 DNA that was read is TGTGCTAGCAGTAGAGAGCCTGGGGGGGCGCGCGAA. The encoded protein is CASSREPGGARE. The full CDR3 protein is CASSREPGGARERLFF.

As concerns this clone: Mouse gene names apply. The CDR3 end falls 3 residues outside the read, so it is completed with the germline J gene. The V call is TRBV31, the J call TRBJ1-6; possibly TRBD1 for D (6 bases). TRBJ1-6 is flagged as an ORF with uncertain function. CDR1 and CDR2 (germline): GKSSPN, SITVG. V dropped 3 bases and J dropped 0 bases, with 12 bases sitting between them. The CDR3 covers 16 residues. The DNA read from the CDR3 is TGTGCCTGGAGCCGCAAACAGGGTTCCTATAATTCGCCC. This codes for CAWSRKQGSYNSP. The whole CDR3 is CAWSRKQGSYNSPLYF.

There are a few counts of this clone. All gene names here are mouse names. Read coverage stops 4 residues before the CDR3 terminus; the germline J gene supplies the remainder. The sample has other DNA sequences that encode this CDR3 too. J is TRBJ2-5 and V is TRBV5; D is perhaps TRBD1 (6 bases). This CDR3 comprises 14 residues. Per germline, CDR1 LGHNA and CDR2 YNLKQL (reference sequence). The CDR3 loop is CASSQDRGGDTQYF. CDR3 bases read: TGTGCCAGCAGCCAGGACAGAGGGGGAGAC.

Of note for this clone: Each gene name is a mouse one. The CDR3 is cut off 4 residues early in the read; its end comes from the germline J gene. Other DNA sequences in the same sample also yield this CDR3. The chain is built from TRBV19 and TRBJ2-7, with 9 nucleotides matching TRBD2. CDR1 is FNHDT and CDR2 is SITEND in the germline V gene (reference sequence). The CDR3 sequence is 14 residues long. The chain's CDR3 is CASSIRDWEYEQYF. Partial CDR3 DNA: TGTGCCAGCAGTATCCGGGACTGGGAATAT. Filled out from reference TRBV19 and TRBJ2-7, the complete variable domain reads GGIITQTPKFLIGQEGQKLTLKCQQNFNHDTMYWYRQDSGKGLRLIYYSITENDLQKGDLSEGYDASREKKSSFSLTVTSAQKNEMAVFLCASSIRDWEYEQYFGPGTRLTVL.

This clone showed up many times. The gene names given are mouse names. The read ends 4 residues before the CDR3 terminus; that terminus is restored from the germline J gene. The rearrangement uses TRBV14 and TRBJ2-5; possible D gene TRBD1, 5 bases. Germline CDR1 reads SGHDT; CDR2 reads FRDEAV. V lost 5 bases, J lost 3 bases, and 7 bases lay in between. This CDR3 has 12 amino acids. The sequenced CDR3 bases are TGTGCCAGCAGGACAGAACAAGAC. Protein sequence: CASRTEQD. The whole CDR3 protein reads CASRTEQDTQYF.

A remark on this clone: Germline and genes: mouse. The CDR3 end is not reached by the read, which stops 4 residues before it; the germline J gene fills it in. The sample has other DNA sequences that encode this CDR3 too. The chain recombines TRBV13-1 with TRBJ2-4; D remains ambiguous. Germline CDR1 reads NSHNY; CDR2 reads SYGAGN. Trimming left V 7 bases short and J 0 bases short, with 9 bases between. The CDR3 is made up of 13 amino acids. The CDR3: CASSRQSQNTLYF. The sequenced part of the CDR3 DNA is TGTGCCAGCTCAAGACAAAGTCAAAAC.